The clone carrying this T cell receptor beta chain showed up just a few times. Its antigen is as yet unknown. The data derive from a study of OX40 agonist ivuxolimab in advanced cancers. Study-level information: It was ivuxolimab, an agonistic anti-OX40 (CD134) antibody, that patients were treated with. Males comprised around 80% of the group, whose mean age was approximately 61 years (range about 20 to 90).

The repertoire was sequenced with immunoSEQ multiplex PCR; TCRdb's copy has only in-frame clones and lacks some. Counted here are 50,000 to 60,000 clones, 82% occurring once; the ten biggest clones make up more than 1.4%. Notes on the study in general: Relative to CD4+, CD8+ T cells held more expanded clones on average. At 0.1 to 3.0 mg/kg, CD4+ and CD8+ blood T cells expanded clonally by week 6.

CDR1 SGHTA and CDR2 FQGTGA come from the germline V gene. V shed 5 bases and J shed 5 bases, with 7 bases lying between them. The CDR3 extends over 12 amino acids. The V and J genes are TRBV7-3 and TRBJ2-1, with D tentatively TRBD2 (5 bases). The receptor was isolated from an adult with an advanced solid tumor such as melanoma, head and neck, liver or kidney cancer. The sample here was CD4+ or CD8+ T cells sorted from blood, taken in a trial of the OX40 agonist ivuxolimab. The CDR3 reads CASSARDNEQFF. CDR3 nucleotides: TGTGCCAGCAGCGCGAGGGACAATGAGCAGTTCTTC.